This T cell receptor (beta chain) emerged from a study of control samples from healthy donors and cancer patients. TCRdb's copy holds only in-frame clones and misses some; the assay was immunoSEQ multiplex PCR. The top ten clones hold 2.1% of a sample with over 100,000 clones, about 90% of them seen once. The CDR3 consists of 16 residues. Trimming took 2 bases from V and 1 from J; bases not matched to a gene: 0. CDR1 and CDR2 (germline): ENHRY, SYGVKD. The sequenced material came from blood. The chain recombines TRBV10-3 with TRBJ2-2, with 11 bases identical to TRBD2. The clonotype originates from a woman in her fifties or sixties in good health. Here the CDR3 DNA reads TGTGCCATCAGTGAGCTAGCGGGGGGGAACACCGGGGAGCTGTTTTTT. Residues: CAISELAGGNTGELFF.